This entry features one T cell receptor (beta chain) sequence. The V and J ends lost 6 bases and 0 bases respectively, with 12 bases between them. CDR1 and CDR2 from the germline V gene are MDHEN and SYDVKM. The CDR3 covers 14 residues. This sample was included in a study of early T cells in non-severe SARS-CoV-2 infection. TCRdb passed the 5' RACE reads through MiXCR, listing each CDR3 protein once. This table holds roughly 70,000 distinct CDR3 sequences, roughly an eighth found once. Sequencing was carried out using whole blood. The receptor was derived from an adult who was a healthcare worker with PCR-confirmed SARS-CoV-2 infection or an uninfected control (not recorded which). The J gene is TRBJ2-7, the V gene TRBV28; the D gene is possibly TRBD2 (6 bases). CDR3 region: CASRSGTSSYEQYF. The CDR3 DNA sequence: TGTGCCAGCAGGTCCGGGACTTCCTCCTACGAGCAGTACTTC.